The rows below give T cell receptor beta chains drawn from one sample of a study of cytomegalovirus exposure and HLA in healthy donors. Assay: immunoSEQ multiplex PCR; the TCRdb copy retains only in-frame clones and omits some. Here the sample spans 82,000 or so clones, roughly 93% being singletons. Sequencing was performed on PBMCs. The origin of the receptors is a man between 18 and 35 years old in good health and CMV-seronegative. CDR3s include the opening cysteine and the closing phenylalanine or tryptophan. Each record gives: clone size, D gene, V gene, J gene, CDR3 protein, CDR3 DNA. A D gene is named only where the DNA matches it firmly. Only part of the rows carry a size: once, few, many, or a class if the clone is expanded.

NA	NA	TRBV2	TRBJ1-5	CASSELVGGAQPQHF	TGTGCCAGCAGTGAATTGGTAGGGGGGGCGCAGCCCCAGCATTTT
NA	TRBD1	TRBV2	TRBJ1-5	CASSRDRGTNQPQHF	TGTGCCAGCAGCCGGGACAGGGGGACGAATCAGCCCCAGCATTTT
NA	NA	TRBV4-2	TRBJ2-1	CASSLISGGAANEQFF	TGTGCCAGCAGCCTTATTAGCGGAGGGGCTGCTAATGAGCAGTTCTTC
once	TRBD1	TRBV30	TRBJ2-1	CAWKIWTGGLSSYNEQFF	TGTGCCTGGAAAATCTGGACAGGGGGCTTATCGTCCTACAATGAGCAGTTCTTC
NA	TRBD1	TRBV29-1	TRBJ2-7	CSVELPPGQGTYEQYF	TGCAGCGTTGAATTACCGCCGGGACAGGGGACCTACGAGCAGTACTTC
once	NA	TRBV6-1	TRBJ2-7	CACLENEQYF	TGTGCCTGCCTAGAAAACGAGCAGTACTTC
NA	TRBD1	TRBV7-9	TRBJ1-2	CASSLGTGDYGYTF	TGTGCCAGCAGCTTAGGGACAGGGGACTATGGCTACACCTTC
NA	NA	TRBV27	TRBJ1-5	CASSPQGDGNQPQHF	TGTGCCAGCAGTCCCCAGGGCGACGGCAATCAGCCCCAGCATTTT
NA	TRBD1	TRBV10-1	TRBJ2-7	CATGRDSYEQYF	TGCGCCACCGGTAGGGACAGCTACGAGCAGTACTTC
NA	TRBD1	TRBV5-4	TRBJ2-6	CASSTDPGQGAAGANVLTF	TGTGCCAGCAGTACAGACCCGGGACAGGGGGCGGCTGGGGCCAACGTCCTGACTTTC
NA	TRBD2	TRBV19	TRBJ2-1	CASRVTSLQYNEQFF	TGTGCCAGTAGAGTGACTAGCCTGCAATACAATGAGCAGTTCTTC